This T cell receptor beta chain was profiled in a study of T cell repertoires in cytomegalovirus infection. Study-level information: CMV infection together with matching HLA type was indicated by public TCR beta signatures.

V gave up 6 bases and J gave up 7 bases; unmatched junction bases: 4. The length of the CDR3 is 13 residues. With regard to this clonotype: What it binds is not known.

TCRdb reprocessed the reads via MiXCR and lists one record per CDR3 protein. The table has 640,000 or so distinct CDR3 sequences, 33% seen once. The rearrangement links TRBV12-3 or TRBV12-4 to TRBJ1-4; 8 bases are a match to TRBD1. The specimen comprised cultured PBMCs, sampled from culture after CMV antigen stimulation. This receptor was identified in a human donor in good health (CMV status not recorded). Some clones in this sample may be carry-over from other donors' samples. In DNA form, the CDR3 reads TGTGCCAGCAGGCAGGGGGCGCGTGAAAAACTGTTTTTT. Translating gives CASRQGAREKLFF.